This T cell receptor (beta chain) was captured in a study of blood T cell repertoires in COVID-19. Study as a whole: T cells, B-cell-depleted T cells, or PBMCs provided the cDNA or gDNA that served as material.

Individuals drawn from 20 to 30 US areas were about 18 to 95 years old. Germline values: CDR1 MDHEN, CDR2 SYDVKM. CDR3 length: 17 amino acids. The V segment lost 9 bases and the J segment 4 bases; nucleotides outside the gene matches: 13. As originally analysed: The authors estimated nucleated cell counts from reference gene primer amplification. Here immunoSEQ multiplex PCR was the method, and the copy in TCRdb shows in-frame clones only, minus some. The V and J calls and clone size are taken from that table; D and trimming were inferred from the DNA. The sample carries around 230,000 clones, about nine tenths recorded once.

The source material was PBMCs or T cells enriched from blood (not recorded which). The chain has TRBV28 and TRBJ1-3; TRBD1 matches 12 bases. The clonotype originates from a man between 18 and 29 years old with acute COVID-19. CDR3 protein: CASENVWGQGAGNTIYF. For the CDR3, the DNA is TGTGCCAGTGAAAACGTCTGGGGACAGGGGGCAGGAAACACCATATATTTT.